What follows describes a single T cell receptor (beta chain). The assay used deep level. Measured with immunoSEQ multiplex PCR; TCRdb has only the in-frame clones, and not every one. The top ten hold under 0.45% of the sample, which has millions of clones, more than 80% seen once. This entry comes from a study of shared clonotypes between healthy human individuals. With V trimmed by 8 bases and J by 1 base, 12 bases remained unmatched. This CDR3 contains 15 residues. The germline gives CDR1 SQVTM, CDR2 ANQGSEA. The sequence was obtained from a man between 18 and 29 years old in good health. Some clones in this sample may be carry-over from other donors' samples. This chain links TRBV29-1 with TRBJ2-3; 7 positions match TRBD1. Sample: naive CD4+ T cells from PBMCs. Subset reported: CD45RA+ positively selected. The CDR3: CSLLTGVVGTDTQYF. CDR3 in DNA: TGCAGCTTACTTACAGGGGTAGTCGGCACAGATACGCAGTATTTT.